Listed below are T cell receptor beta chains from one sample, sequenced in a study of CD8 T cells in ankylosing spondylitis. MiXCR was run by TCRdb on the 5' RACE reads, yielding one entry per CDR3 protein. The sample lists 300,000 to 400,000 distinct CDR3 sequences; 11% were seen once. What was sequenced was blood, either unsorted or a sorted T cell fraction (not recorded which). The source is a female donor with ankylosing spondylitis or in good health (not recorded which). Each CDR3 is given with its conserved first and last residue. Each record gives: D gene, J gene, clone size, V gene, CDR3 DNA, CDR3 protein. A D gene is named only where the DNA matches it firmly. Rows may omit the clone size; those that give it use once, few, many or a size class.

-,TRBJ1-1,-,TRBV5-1,TGCGCCAGCAGCTTAAGGTTTATTGAATTGCAGTCTGAAGCTTTCTTT,CASSLRFIELQSEAFF
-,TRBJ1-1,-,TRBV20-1,TGCAGTCAACTTACCGGACCGAACACTGAAGCTTTCTTT,CSQLTGPNTEAFF
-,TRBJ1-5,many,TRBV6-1,TGTGCCAGCAGTCCCAGACCTCAGGAGTATAGCAATCAGCCCCAGCATTTT,CASSPRPQEYSNQPQHF
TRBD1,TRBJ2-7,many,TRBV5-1,TGCGCCAGCACCCGGACAGGGGGCGGGAGCTCCTACGAGCAGTACTTC,CASTRTGGGSSYEQYF
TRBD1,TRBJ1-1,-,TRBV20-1,TGCAGTGCTAGAGGGACAGGGAACACTGAAGCTTTCTTT,CSARGTGNTEAFF
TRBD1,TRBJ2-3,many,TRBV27,TGTGCCAGCCGACGACAGGGGGCAGATACGCAGTATTTT,CASRRQGADTQYF
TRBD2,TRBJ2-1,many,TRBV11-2,TGTGCCAGCAGCTTAGGGCCTAGCGGGTACAATGAGCAGTTCTTC,CASSLGPSGYNEQFF
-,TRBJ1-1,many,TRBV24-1,TGTGCCACCAGTGACCCCAAGGGAAGGAACACTGAAGCTTTCTTT,CATSDPKGRNTEAFF
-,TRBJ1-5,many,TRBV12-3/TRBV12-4,TGTGCCAGCAGTTACGAGGGTTTGATTCAGCCCCAGCATTTT,CASSYEGLIQPQHF
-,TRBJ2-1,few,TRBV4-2,TGTGCCAGCAGCCAAGCTCCGTTGGGCGCTGGGAACAATGAGCAGTTCTTC,CASSQAPLGAGNNEQFF
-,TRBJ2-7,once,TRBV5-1,TGCGCCAGCAGCTTGGGCCCTACTTACGAGCAGCACTTC,CASSLGPTYEQHF
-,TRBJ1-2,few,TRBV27,TGTGCCAGCAGCCCGCCCGATCATTATGGCTACACCTTC,CASSPPDHYGYTF
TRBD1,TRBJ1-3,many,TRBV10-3,TGTGCCATCAGTGAGGGCCGCGGCAGGGGGTCTGGAAACACCATATATTTT,CAISEGRGRGSGNTIYF
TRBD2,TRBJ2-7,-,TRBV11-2,TGTGCCAGCAGCTTCTCTGACTTTGGAGCGGGAGGTGCGAACTACGAGCAGTACTTC,CASSFSDFGAGGANYEQYF
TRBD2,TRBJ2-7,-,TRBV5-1,TGCGCCAGCAAACCCGGGACTAGCGGGCTCGTTTACGAGCAGTACTTC,CASKPGTSGLVYEQYF
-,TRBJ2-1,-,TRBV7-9,TGTGCCAACACTCTAGGGACACTCTCCTACAATGAGCAGTTCTTC,CANTLGTLSYNEQFF
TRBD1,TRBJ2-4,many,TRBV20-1,TGCAGTGTCCGACAGGGCAGCATTCAGTACTTC,CSVRQGSIQYF
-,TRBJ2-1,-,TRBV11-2,TGTGCCAGCAGCTTCAGGGTTTGGTATGAGCAGTTCTTC,CASSFRVWYEQFF
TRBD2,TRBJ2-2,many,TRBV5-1,TGCGCCAGCAGCTCAGCGGGAGGGAACACCGGGGAGCTGTTTTTT,CASSSAGGNTGELFF
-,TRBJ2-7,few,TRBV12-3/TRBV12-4,TGTGCCAGCAGTTTCGGTGACAGCGGGTACGAGCAGTACTTC,CASSFGDSGYEQYF
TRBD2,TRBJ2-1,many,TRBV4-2,TGTGCCAGCAGCCACGAAACTAGCGGGGGCAATGAGCAGTTCTTC,CASSHETSGGNEQFF
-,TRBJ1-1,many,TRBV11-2,TGTGCCAGCAGCTTAGTTGGGGGAAGGTACCCTTTCTTT,CASSLVGGRYPFF
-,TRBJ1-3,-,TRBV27,TGTGCCAGCAGTCCCGTCCTCTTCGGGGGCATCTCTGGAAACACCATATATTTT,CASSPVLFGGISGNTIYF
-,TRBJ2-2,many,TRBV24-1,TGTGCCACCAACACTCCGGGCATCGGGGAGCTGTTTTTT,CATNTPGIGELFF
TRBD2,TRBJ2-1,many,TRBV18,TGTGCCAGCTCACCAGGGGTAGCGGGGAGCTCCTACAATGAGCAGTTCTTC,CASSPGVAGSSYNEQFF
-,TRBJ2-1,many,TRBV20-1,TGCAGTGCTAGCGCCAGCTCCTACAATGAGCAGTTCTTC,CSASASSYNEQFF
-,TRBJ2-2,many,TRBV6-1,TGTGCCAGCAGCCACGACATTAACTCACATAACACCGGGGAGCTGTTTTTT,CASSHDINSHNTGELFF
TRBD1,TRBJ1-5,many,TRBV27,TGTGCCAGCAGTTCCCTCCGCGGACAGGTGTATAGCAATCAGCCCCAGCATTTT,CASSSLRGQVYSNQPQHF
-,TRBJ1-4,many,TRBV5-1,TGCGCCAGCAGCTCCTCAGGACACGTTAATGAAAAACTGTTTTTT,CASSSSGHVNEKLFF
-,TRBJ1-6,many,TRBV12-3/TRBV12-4,TGTGCCAGCAGTTCCGGGACCCGCAGCTCACCCCTCCACTTT,CASSSGTRSSPLHF
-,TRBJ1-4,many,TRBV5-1,TGCGCCAGCAGCTTAGAGGGAACTAATGAAAAACTGTTTTTT,CASSLEGTNEKLFF
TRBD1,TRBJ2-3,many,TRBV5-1,TGCGCCAGCAGCCGTGGACCCGGGACAGGGACGTTCGATACGCAGTATTTT,CASSRGPGTGTFDTQYF
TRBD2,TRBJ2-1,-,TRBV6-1,TGTGCCAGCACCTCGGGAGCGGGAAGTTCCTACAATGAGCAGTTCTTC,CASTSGAGSSYNEQFF
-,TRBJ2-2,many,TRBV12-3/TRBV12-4,TGTGCCAGCAGTTCACGTTCTCTAGCGACCGGGGAGCTGTTTTTT,CASSSRSLATGELFF
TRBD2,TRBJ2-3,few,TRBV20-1,TGCAGTGCTAGAGCTCGAGGACTAGCGGGGTCCACAGATACGCAGTATTTT,CSARARGLAGSTDTQYF
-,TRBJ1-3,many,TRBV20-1,TGCAGTGCTAGGGTGGCTGGAAACACCATATATTTT,CSARVAGNTIYF
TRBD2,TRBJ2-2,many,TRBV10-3,TGTGCCATCAGTGCCGGGACTAGCGGGAATTTATTGGGTCCCGGGGAGCTGTTTTTT,CAISAGTSGNLLGPGELFF
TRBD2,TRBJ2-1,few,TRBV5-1,TGCGCCAGCAGCTCGGGACTAGCGGGGGGGCCGTTGTCCGATGAGCAGTTCTTC,CASSSGLAGGPLSDEQFF
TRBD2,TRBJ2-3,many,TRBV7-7,TGTGCCAGCAGCCTACTAGCGAAGAGCACAGATACGCAGTATTTT,CASSLLAKSTDTQYF
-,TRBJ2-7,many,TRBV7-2,TGTGCCAGCAGCTTCTCTGACTCCTACGAGCAGTACTTC,CASSFSDSYEQYF
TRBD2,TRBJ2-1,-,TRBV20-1,TGCAGTGCCGCGGGAGCCCGGGACTCCTACAATGAGCAGTTCTTC,CSAAGARDSYNEQFF
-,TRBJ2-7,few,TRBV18,TGTGCCAGCTCACCGTACGGGACGGCGAGCTCCTACGAGCAGTACTTC,CASSPYGTASSYEQYF
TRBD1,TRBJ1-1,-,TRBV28,TGTGCCAGCAGTGCTTCCGGGACAGCCTACACTGAAGCTTTCTTT,CASSASGTAYTEAFF
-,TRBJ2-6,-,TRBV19,TGTGCCAGTAGTATAATTGGGGCTGGGGCCAACGTCCTGACTTTC,CASSIIGAGANVLTF
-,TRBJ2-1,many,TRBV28,TGTGCCAGCAGTTTGGTTGCGGATGAGCAGTTCTTC,CASSLVADEQFF
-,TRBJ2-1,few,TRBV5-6,TGTGCCAGCAGCTTGGGTGTAAGCTCCTACAATGAGCAGTTCTTC,CASSLGVSSYNEQFF
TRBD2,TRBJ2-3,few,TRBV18,TGTGCCAGCTCTACGTCTAGCGGTAACACAGATACGCAGTATTTT,CASSTSSGNTDTQYF
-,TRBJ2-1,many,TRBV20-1,TGCAGTGCTAGACCGGGGGACAAATACAATGAGCAGTTCTTC,CSARPGDKYNEQFF
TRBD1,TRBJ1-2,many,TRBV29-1,TGCAGCGCTGGGACCGGGACAGGGACAAACTATGGCTACACCTTC,CSAGTGTGTNYGYTF
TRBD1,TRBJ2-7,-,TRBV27,TGTGCCAGCAGTGGAACAGGGGGCGGCTACGAGCAGTACTTC,CASSGTGGGYEQYF
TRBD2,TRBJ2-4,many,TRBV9,TGTGCCAGCAGCGCCCCGCGGGGGGACCACTCAGGAAACATTCAGTACTTC,CASSAPRGDHSGNIQYF
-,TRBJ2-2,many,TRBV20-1,TGCAGTGCTAGAGGTTTCTGGACTAACACCGGGGAGCTGTTTTTT,CSARGFWTNTGELFF